This TCR beta chain was retrieved from a study of blood T cell repertoires in COVID-19. Germline V lookup: CDR1 SGHTA, CDR2 FQGNSA. After removal of 4 bases from V and 7 bases from J, the junction contained 9 bases not matched to a gene. This CDR3 has 14 residues. TCRdb's copy holds only in-frame clones and misses some; the assay was immunoSEQ multiplex PCR. The table shows about 480,000 clones, with about 89% occurring only once. The sample holds a few counts of this clone. The clonotype was recovered from a woman in her forties or fifties with COVID-19, enrolled during active disease. The chain uses TRBV7-2 and TRBJ1-2; 7 bases match TRBD1. The sample comprised peripheral blood. In nucleotides, the CDR3 is TGTGCCAGCAGCTCGACGACAGGGACTCCTGGCTACACCTTC. Its protein is CASSSTTGTPGYTF.